This TCR beta chain stems from a study of blood T cell repertoires in COVID-19. The overall study: Some COVID-19 samples were acute and others convalescent; all came from the United States, Italy and Spain. Nucleic acid was either cDNA or gDNA, and it came from T cells, B-cell-depleted T cells, or PBMCs.

Authors' methods: Amplifying reference gene primers gave estimates of nucleated cell counts. The data were produced by immunoSEQ multiplex PCR, yet TCRdb's version contains in-frame clones alone and is incomplete. That table gives V, J and clone size, and the DNA gave D and trimming. The data show about 74,000 clones, about nine tenths seen once. Losses at the gene ends were 3 bases for V and 4 bases for J; bases not matched to a gene: 6. The CDR3 is 15 residues long. Germline V CDR1 and CDR2: SGHRS, YFSETQ. The sample consisted of peripheral blood. The V call is TRBV5-1, the J call TRBJ2-2, with 7 bases that match TRBD1. The TCR sequence derives from an elderly woman with active or convalescent COVID-19. The chain's CDR3 is CASSSNRGGTGELFF. CDR3 nucleotide sequence: TGCGCCAGCAGCTCGAACAGGGGTGGCACCGGGGAGCTGTTTTTT. The full variable domain, completed using reference TRBV5-1 and TRBJ2-2, is KAGVTQTPRYLIKTRGQQVTLSCSPISGHRSVSWYQQTPGQGLQFLFEYFSETQRNKGNFPGRFSGRQFSNSRSEMNVSTLELGDSALYLCASSSNRGGTGELFFGEGSRLTVL.